This T cell receptor beta chain was captured by sequencing in a study of beta chain features in type 1 diabetes. General study results and limits: All four CD4+ subsets of Type 1 diabetes patients contained TCRB CDR3s that were moderately but significantly shorter. A PCR bias possibly favoring shorter templates would apply equally to patients and controls. Across patients, naive, central memory and Treg TCRB repertoires exhibited apparently greater similarity than was observed across healthy donors. Sequencing from cDNA could over-represent high-TCR-expressing cells.

The CDR3 has 15 residues. V was pared by 6 bases and J by 7 bases, with 11 bases of the junction left unmatched. Germline CDR1 MGHDK, CDR2 SYGVNS. A sort by CD45RO/CCR7/CD25/CD127/CD95/CD27 yielded CD4+ naive, central memory, regulatory and stem cell-like memory cells. Every isolated RNA sample was fully reverse transcribed, so sequencing captured expressed TCRB transcripts. Profiling relied on immunoSEQ multiplex PCR, and the TCRdb table lists in-frame clones only, not all of them. Of over 15,000 clones in the sample, 55% to 75% were seen once. As concerns this clone: Its antigen is unknown.

The chain carries TRBV25-1 and TRBJ2-1; 8 bases map to TRBD2. The specimen sequenced was Tregs from blood. The receptor comes from a man in his thirties or forties with type 1 diabetes. CDR3 protein: CASSLRAGARNEQFF. The CDR3 nucleotides read TGTGCCAGCAGCCTGAGAGCGGGAGCTCGGAATGAGCAGTTCTTC. The whole variable domain, filled in from reference TRBV25-1 and TRBJ2-1, reads EADIYQTPRYLVIGTGKKITLECSQTMGHDKMYWYQQDPGMELHLIHYSYGVNSTEKGDLSSESTVSRIRTEHFPLTLESARPSHTSQYLCASSLRAGARNEQFFGPGTRLTVL.